These T cell receptor beta chains were read from a single sample in a study of metastatic and nonmetastatic thyroid tumors. MiXCR re-clonotyped the PCR reads for TCRdb. This sample carries more than 9,000 clones, 25% to 35% of them seen once, and the ten largest clones take more than 9%. Sequencing was carried out using tumor tissue. The receptors stem from a male donor with papillary thyroid cancer or a benign thyroid nodule (not recorded which). Some clones in this sample may be carry-over from other donors' samples. Each CDR3 is given with its conserved first and last residue. Each record gives: CDR3 length, clone size, V gene, D gene, J gene, CDR3 DNA, CDR3 protein. A D gene is named only where the DNA matches it firmly. Clone size is not always given. Where it is, it says once, few, many or a class for expanded clones.

>14|few|TRBV2|-|TRBJ2-7
TGTGCCAGCAGTGAAGATGTCAGATCCTACGAGCAGTACTTC
CASSEDVRSYEQYF
>16|-|TRBV19|TRBD2|TRBJ2-3
TGTGCCAGTAGTATATTAGCGGGAGGTGTCGCAGATACGCAGTATTTT
CASSILAGGVADTQYF
>16|many|TRBV4-2|TRBD1|TRBJ1-5
TGTGCCAGCAGCCCTAGCAGGGGGCTCGGCAATCAGCCCCAGCATTTT
CASSPSRGLGNQPQHF
>17|medium-sized|TRBV9|-|TRBJ2-6
TGTGCCAGCAGCGAGAGGGATTGGGGCTCCGGGGCCAACGTCCTGACTTTC
CASSERDWGSGANVLTF
>14|-|TRBV11-2|TRBD1|TRBJ1-6
TGTGCCAGCAGCTTAAATCCAGGGGGTCCATCCCTCCACTTT
CASSLNPGGPSLHF
>16|-|TRBV10-2|TRBD2|TRBJ2-1
TGCGCCAGCATCATTAGCGGGAGCCCTAATAACAATGAGCAGTTCTTC
CASIISGSPNNNEQFF
>11|-|TRBV11-2|-|TRBJ2-1
TGTGCCAGCAGGAATCAGGGGAGGGAGTTCTTC
CASRNQGREFF
>12|-|TRBV6-1|-|TRBJ1-3
TGTGCCAGCAGTGAATCAGGGAACACCATATATTTT
CASSESGNTIYF
>17|-|TRBV11-1|TRBD2|TRBJ2-7
TGTGCCAGCAGTTTGACTAGCGGGATGGCCAAGTCCTACGAGCAGTACTTC
CASSLTSGMAKSYEQYF
>17|medium-sized|TRBV19|-|TRBJ1-1
TGTGCCAGTACCCCCGAGGGTGGGGGGGTTCTCGTCACTGAAGCTTTCTTT
CASTPEGGGVLVTEAFF
>17|-|TRBV5-1|-|TRBJ2-6
TGCGCCAGCAGCCCAGGGGTAGTAGCGGGTGGGGCCAACGTCCTGACTTTC
CASSPGVVAGGANVLTF
>14|many|TRBV19|-|TRBJ1-4
TGTGCCAGTAGTGTCGAGCCGCTTAAGGGAAAACTGTTTTTT
CASSVEPLKGKLFF
>12|few|TRBV19|-|TRBJ1-1
TGTGCCAGTAGTACTGAACAGGGTGTTGCTTTCTTT
CASSTEQGVAFF
>14|-|TRBV6-1|TRBD1|TRBJ1-2
TGTGCCAGCAGACCGGGACAGGAAAACTATGGCTACACCTTC
CASRPGQENYGYTF
>17|many|TRBV18|-|TRBJ2-3
TGTGCCAGCTCACCCAGCTCGTCGAGGGTAATCACAGATACGCAGTATTTT
CASSPSSSRVITDTQYF
>14|few|TRBV27|TRBD1|TRBJ2-1
TGTGCCAGCAGTACCACGGACAGGGTCCATGAGCAGTTCTTC
CASSTTDRVHEQFF
>14|-|TRBV19|-|TRBJ1-5
TGTGCCAGTAGTATTGGAGACAACAATCAGCCCCAGCATTTT
CASSIGDNNQPQHF
>16|-|TRBV6-1|TRBD1|TRBJ2-7
TGTGTCAGCAGCCCCTTCGGGGTACAGGGGGCCTACGAGCAGTACTTC
CVSSPFGVQGAYEQYF
>16|medium-sized|TRBV12-3/TRBV12-4|TRBD1|TRBJ2-6
TGTGCCAGCAGTCAGACAGGGGGCACTGGGGCCAACGTCCTGACTTTC
CASSQTGGTGANVLTF
>14|-|TRBV20-1|TRBD2|TRBJ2-7
TGCAGTGCTAGAACCGGGACTAGGGGCGACGAGCAGTACTTC
CSARTGTRGDEQYF
>16|many|TRBV28|TRBD2|TRBJ2-5
TGTGCCAGCAGGGGCGGGACTAGCGGGATGAAGAGAACCCAGTACTTC
CASRGGTSGMKRTQYF
>17|once|TRBV9|TRBD2|TRBJ2-3
TGTGCCAGCAGCCCGGCGACTAGCGGCTCATTCACAGATACTCAGTATTTT
CASSPATSGSFTDTQYF
>14|many|TRBV7-9|TRBD1|TRBJ2-5
TGTGCCAGCAGCCTGGGGACAGGGGTAGAGACCCAGTACTTC
CASSLGTGVETQYF
>14|medium-sized|TRBV9|-|TRBJ1-2
TGTGCCAGCAGCACCCGGGACCTCCGTAGAGGCTACACCTTC
CASSTRDLRRGYTF
>14|-|TRBV3-1|-|TRBJ1-4
TGTGCCAGCAGCCAAGGGGGGGATGTTGAAAAACTGTTTTTT
CASSQGGDVEKLFF
>17|many|TRBV5-1|TRBD2|TRBJ2-2
TGCGCCAGCAGCCCCGGGACTAGCGGGAGTTTCGTCGGGGAGCTGTTTTTT
CASSPGTSGSFVGELFF
>14|medium-sized|TRBV7-2|-|TRBJ1-5
TGTGCCAGCAGCCCCAGGTTTGGCAATCAGCCCCAGCATTTT
CASSPRFGNQPQHF
>16|medium-sized|TRBV20-1|TRBD1|TRBJ1-1
TGCAGTGCTAGACGGGGGGACAGGGGATCGGGCACTGAAGCTTTCTTT
CSARRGDRGSGTEAFF
>16|-|TRBV7-8|-|TRBJ1-3
TGTGCCAGCAGCTTTGATCCGGGACCCTCTGGAAACACCATATATTTT
CASSFDPGPSGNTIYF
>18|many|TRBV12-3/TRBV12-4|TRBD2|TRBJ2-5
TGTGCCAGCAGTGAGGAAGCCCTGGGACTAGCGGGTTCGGAGACCCAGTACTTC
CASSEEALGLAGSETQYF
>15|-|TRBV5-1|TRBD2|TRBJ2-1
TGCGCCAGCAGCCCAGGGACTAGCGGCTACAATGAGCAGTTCTTC
CASSPGTSGYNEQFF
>17|once|TRBV14|TRBD2|TRBJ2-2
TGTGCCAGCAGCCAACAGGGACTAGCGGGAGTCACCGGGGAGCTGTTTTTT
CASSQQGLAGVTGELFF
>15|-|TRBV7-2|TRBD2|TRBJ2-5
TGTGCCAGCAGACAGAGGGTAGGCCGGGGGGAGAACCAGTACTTC
CASRQRVGRGENQYF
>16|many|TRBV28|TRBD1|TRBJ2-5
TGTGCCAGCACTCCGGTCGGGACAGGGGCGGAAGAGACCCAGTACTTC
CASTPVGTGAEETQYF
>14|-|TRBV6-2/TRBV6-3|TRBD2|TRBJ2-1
TGTGCCAGCAGTCTAGCGGGCTTCTACAATGAGCAGTTCTTC
CASSLAGFYNEQFF
>13|-|TRBV18|TRBD1|TRBJ1-6
TGTGCCAGCTCACCCCAGGGGGATTCACCCCTCCACTTT
CASSPQGDSPLHF
>13|-|TRBV6-1|-|TRBJ2-7
TGTGCCAGCAGTGTGGAGGGGAGATACGAGCAGTACTTC
CASSVEGRYEQYF
>19|-|TRBV13|-|TRBJ1-3
TGTGCCAGCTCCAAAAGGACAAGCTTTTACGTTACCTCTGGAAACACCATATATTTT
CASSKRTSFYVTSGNTIYF
>12|-|TRBV6-2/TRBV6-3|-|TRBJ1-6
TGTGCCAGCAGTTACCGAGCCTCACCCCTCCACTTT
CASSYRASPLHF
>13|-|TRBV6-5|-|TRBJ1-2
TGTGCCAGCAGTTACATCGCCACTTATGGCTACACCTTC
CASSYIATYGYTF
>13|-|TRBV20-1|TRBD2|TRBJ2-5
TGCAGTGCAGGCGGACTAGCGGAAGAGACCCAGTACTTC
CSAGGLAEETQYF
>15|-|TRBV18|TRBD1|TRBJ1-2
TGTGCCAGCTCACCACGATCGACAGGGGGCGGCGGCTACACCTTC
CASSPRSTGGGGYTF
>15|-|TRBV20-1|-|TRBJ2-7
TGCAGTGCTAGAGCTGGGACGGGGAGCTCCTACGAGCAGTACTTC
CSARAGTGSSYEQYF
>16|-|TRBV18|-|TRBJ2-5
TGTGCCAGCTCACCCTCGGGAACAGCTCGGGGGGAGACCCAGTACTTC
CASSPSGTARGETQYF
>18|-|TRBV5-1|-|TRBJ1-1
TGCGCCAGCAGCTTGGTTGGGGGCGAAATCATAGGAAACACTGAAGCTTTCTTT
CASSLVGGEIIGNTEAFF
>12|-|TRBV20-1|-|TRBJ1-1
TGCAGTGCTAGTACGGGGGATACTGAAGCTTTCTTT
CSASTGDTEAFF
>15|medium-sized|TRBV11-3|TRBD1|TRBJ2-3
TGTGCCAGCAGCTTGGGACAGGGGGACACAGATACGCAGTATTTT
CASSLGQGDTDTQYF
>16|few|TRBV12-3/TRBV12-4|-|TRBJ1-5
TGTGCCAGCAGCTCTAGCCTTACATGGGGCAATCAGCCCCAGCATTTT
CASSSSLTWGNQPQHF
>15|medium-sized|TRBV5-1|-|TRBJ1-1
TGCGCCAGCAGCTTGGGGTGGTCTTCCAACACTGAAGCTTTCTTT
CASSLGWSSNTEAFF
>14|many|TRBV28|TRBD1|TRBJ2-3
TGTGCCAGCAGTCCCGGACAGGGAAGGGATACGCAGTATTTT
CASSPGQGRDTQYF
>15|-|TRBV28|TRBD2|TRBJ2-1
TGTGCCAGCAGTTTAAGTCCCCCAACGGGAGGGCATTTGTTCTTC
CASSLSPPTGGHLFF
>15|many|TRBV20-1|TRBD2|TRBJ2-1
TGCAGTGCTTTTGCCGGGACTAGCGGGTCAAATGAGCAGTTCTTC
CSAFAGTSGSNEQFF
>15|few|TRBV6-1|TRBD2|TRBJ2-2
TGTGCCAGCAGAAGGACTAGCGGTTTGACCGGGGAGCTGTTTTTT
CASRRTSGLTGELFF
>14|-|TRBV20-1|TRBD2|TRBJ2-7
TGCAGTGCTAGAGAGTTAGCGGGAAACTACGAGCAGTACTTC
CSARELAGNYEQYF
>14|-|TRBV15|-|TRBJ2-7
TGTGCCACCAGCAGAAATTCGCTCTGGGACGAGCAGTACTTC
CATSRNSLWDEQYF